The subject of this entry is one T cell receptor (beta chain). Its antigen remains unidentified. Using its own MiXCR run on the 5' RACE reads, TCRdb lists one record per CDR3 protein. The sample comprises about 160,000 distinct CDR3 sequences, 31% of which are singletons, and around 13% rests with the top ten. This sample stems from a study of T-cell memory formation after mild COVID-19. Study at large: There were largely donor-specific TCR clusters.

Broader study findings: Whether second-wave clones peaking at day 37 were SARS-CoV-2 specific went unconfirmed. Clones that contracted clustered mainly in CM and EM if CD4+ and in EMRA if CD8+.

The material sequenced was PBMCs or a T cell subset sorted from them (not recorded which). The sequence was obtained from an adult woman who had mild COVID-19 (a few samples of this study predate the infection). Cell type and time point are not known.

The CDR3 DNA is TGCGCCAGAACACTGTCTGACAGGGAACTTTCTGGGGCCAACGTCCTGACTTTC. This translates into CARTLSDRELSGANVLTF. The rearrangement uses TRBV4-1 and TRBJ2-6, with 7 nucleotides matching TRBD1. V dropped 9 bases and J dropped 1; count of bases not matched to a gene: 15. CDR3 length equals 18 residues. Germline assignment: CDR1 MGHRA and CDR2 YSYEKL.